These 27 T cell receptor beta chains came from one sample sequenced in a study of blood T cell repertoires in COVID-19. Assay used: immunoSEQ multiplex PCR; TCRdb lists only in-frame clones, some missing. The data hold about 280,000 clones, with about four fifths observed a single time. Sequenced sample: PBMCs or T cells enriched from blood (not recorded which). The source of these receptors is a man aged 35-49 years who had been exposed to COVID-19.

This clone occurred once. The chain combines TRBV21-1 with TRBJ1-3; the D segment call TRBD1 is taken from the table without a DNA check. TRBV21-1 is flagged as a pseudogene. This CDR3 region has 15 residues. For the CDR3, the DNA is TGTGCCAGCAGCAACCAGACAGGGACAGGAAACACCATATATTTT. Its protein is CASSNQTGTGNTIYF.

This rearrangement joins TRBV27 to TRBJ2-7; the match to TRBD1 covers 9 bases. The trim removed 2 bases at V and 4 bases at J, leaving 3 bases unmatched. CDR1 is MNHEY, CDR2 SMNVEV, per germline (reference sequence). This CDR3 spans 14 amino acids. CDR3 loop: CASSLKGQGYEQYF. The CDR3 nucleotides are TGTGCCAGCAGTTTAAAGGGACAGGGTTACGAGCAGTACTTC.

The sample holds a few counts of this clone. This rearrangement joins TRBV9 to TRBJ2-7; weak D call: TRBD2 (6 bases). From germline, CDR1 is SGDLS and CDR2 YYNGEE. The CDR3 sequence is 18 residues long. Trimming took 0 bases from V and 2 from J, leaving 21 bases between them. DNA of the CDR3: TGTGCCAGCAGCGTAGATGAGGAGGGCCCTCAACATCCCTACGAGCAGTACTTC. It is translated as CASSVDEEGPQHPYEQYF.

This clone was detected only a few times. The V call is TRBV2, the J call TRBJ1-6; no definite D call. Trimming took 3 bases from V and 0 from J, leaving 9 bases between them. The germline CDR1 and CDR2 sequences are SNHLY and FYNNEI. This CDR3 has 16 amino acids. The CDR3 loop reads CASSDRLSSYNSPLHF. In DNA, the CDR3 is TGTGCCAGCAGTGATCGATTGAGCTCCTATAATTCACCCCTCCACTTT.

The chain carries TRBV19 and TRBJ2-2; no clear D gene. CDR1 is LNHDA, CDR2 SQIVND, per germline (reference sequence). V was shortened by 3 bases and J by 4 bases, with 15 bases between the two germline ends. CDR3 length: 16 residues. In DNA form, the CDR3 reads TGTGCCAGTAGTATTTCGGCTAGTTATACCACCGGGGAGCTGTTTTTT. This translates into CASSISASYTTGELFF.

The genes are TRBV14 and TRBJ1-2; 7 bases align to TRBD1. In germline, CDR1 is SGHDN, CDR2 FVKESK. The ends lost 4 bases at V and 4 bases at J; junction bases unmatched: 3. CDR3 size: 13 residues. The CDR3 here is CASSLGQSYGYTF. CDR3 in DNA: TGTGCCAGCAGCCTGGGACAGTCCTATGGCTACACCTTC.

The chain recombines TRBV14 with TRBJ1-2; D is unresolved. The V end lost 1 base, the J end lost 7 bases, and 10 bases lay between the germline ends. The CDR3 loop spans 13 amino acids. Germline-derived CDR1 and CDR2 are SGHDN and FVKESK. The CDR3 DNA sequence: TGTGCCAGCAGCCAAGTAACCACCGGTGGCTACACCTTC. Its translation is CASSQVTTGGYTF.

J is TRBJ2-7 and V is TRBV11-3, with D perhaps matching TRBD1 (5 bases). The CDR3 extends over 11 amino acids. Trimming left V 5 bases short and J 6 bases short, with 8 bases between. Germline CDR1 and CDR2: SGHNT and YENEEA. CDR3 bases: TGTGCCAGCAGCGCTACAGGCGAGCAGTACTTC. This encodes CASSATGEQYF. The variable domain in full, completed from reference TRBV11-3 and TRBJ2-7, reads EAGVVQSPRYKIIEKKQPVAFWCNPISGHNTLYWYLQNLGQGPELLIRYENEEAVDDSQLPKDRFSAERLKGVDSTLKIQPAELGDSAVYLCASSATGEQYFGPGTRLTVT.

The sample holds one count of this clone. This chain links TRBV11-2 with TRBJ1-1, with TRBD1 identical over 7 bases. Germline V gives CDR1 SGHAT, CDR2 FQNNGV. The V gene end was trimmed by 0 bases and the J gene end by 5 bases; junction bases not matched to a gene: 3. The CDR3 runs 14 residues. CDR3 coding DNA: TGTGCCAGCAGCTTAGACAGGGGGATTACTGAAGCTTTCTTT. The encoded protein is CASSLDRGITEAFF.

Written as DNA, the CDR3 is TGCGCCAGCAGCCGCTTTTACGGAACTCCGGGACTGAATTTTAACTATGGCTACACCTTC. This codes for CASSRFYGTPGLNFNYGYTF. The J gene is TRBJ1-2, the V gene TRBV4-1; perhaps TRBD1 as D (5 bases). V was cut by 4 bases and J by 1 base, with 28 bases left in between. Germline-derived CDR1 and CDR2 are MGHRA and YSYEKL. This CDR3 contains 20 residues.

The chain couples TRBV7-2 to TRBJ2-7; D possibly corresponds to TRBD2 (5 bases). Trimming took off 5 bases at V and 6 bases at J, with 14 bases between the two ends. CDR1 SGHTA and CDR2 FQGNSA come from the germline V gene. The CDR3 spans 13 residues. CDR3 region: CASSRAGFGEQYF. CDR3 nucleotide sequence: TGTGCCAGCAGCCGTGCGGGTTTTGGCGAGCAGTACTTC.

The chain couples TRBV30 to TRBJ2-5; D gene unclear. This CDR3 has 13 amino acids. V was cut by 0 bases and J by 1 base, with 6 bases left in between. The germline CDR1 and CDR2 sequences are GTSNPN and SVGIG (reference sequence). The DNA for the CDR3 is TGTGCCTGGAGTGTGGGCAGCCAAGAGACCCAGTACTTC. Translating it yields CAWSVGSQETQYF.

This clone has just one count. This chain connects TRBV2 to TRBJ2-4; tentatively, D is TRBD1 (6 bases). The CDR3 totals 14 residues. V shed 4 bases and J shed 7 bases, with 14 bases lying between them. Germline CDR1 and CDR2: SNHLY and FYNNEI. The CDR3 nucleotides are TGTGCCAGCAGTGGGAGAACAGGGTCCAACATTCAGTACTTC. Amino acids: CASSGRTGSNIQYF.

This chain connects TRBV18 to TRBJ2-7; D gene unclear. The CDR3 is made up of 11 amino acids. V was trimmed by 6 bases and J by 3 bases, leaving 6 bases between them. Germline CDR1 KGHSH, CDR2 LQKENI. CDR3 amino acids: CASSGLYEQYF. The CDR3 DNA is TGTGCCAGCTCGGGCCTCTACGAGCAGTACTTC.

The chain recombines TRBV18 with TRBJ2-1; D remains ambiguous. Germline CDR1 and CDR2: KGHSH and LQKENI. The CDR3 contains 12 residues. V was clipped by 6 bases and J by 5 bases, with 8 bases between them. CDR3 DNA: TGTGCCAGCTCCCCCAGCGACAATGAGCAGTTCTTC. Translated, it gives CASSPSDNEQFF. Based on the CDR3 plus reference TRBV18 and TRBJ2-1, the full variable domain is NAGVMQNPRHLVRRRGQEARLRCSPMKGHSHVYWYRQLPEEGLKFMVYLQKENIIDESGMPKERFSAEFPKEGPSILRIQQVVRGDSAAYFCASSPSDNEQFFGPGTRLTVL.

The chain's CDR3 is CAISPSSGNHQETQYF. CDR3 nucleotide sequence: TGTGCCATCAGCCCAAGCAGCGGGAACCACCAAGAGACCCAGTACTTC. The chain carries TRBV10-3 and TRBJ2-5; 7 positions match TRBD2. Germline CDR1 ENHRY, CDR2 SYGVKD. J lost 0 bases, V lost 6 bases, and 10 bases had no gene match. CDR3 length: 16 residues.

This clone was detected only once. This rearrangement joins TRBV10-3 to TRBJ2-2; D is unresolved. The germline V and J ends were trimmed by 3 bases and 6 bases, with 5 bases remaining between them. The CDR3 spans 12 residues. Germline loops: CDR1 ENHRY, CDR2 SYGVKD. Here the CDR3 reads CAISDRAGELFF. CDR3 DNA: TGTGCCATCAGTGATCGGGCCGGGGAGCTGTTTTTT.

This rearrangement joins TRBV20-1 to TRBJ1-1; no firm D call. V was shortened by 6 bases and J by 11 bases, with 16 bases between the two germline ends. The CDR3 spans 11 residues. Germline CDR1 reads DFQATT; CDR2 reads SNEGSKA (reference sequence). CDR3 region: CSASVRRGAFF. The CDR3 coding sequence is TGCAGTGCCTCTGTCAGGCGTGGGGCTTTCTTT.

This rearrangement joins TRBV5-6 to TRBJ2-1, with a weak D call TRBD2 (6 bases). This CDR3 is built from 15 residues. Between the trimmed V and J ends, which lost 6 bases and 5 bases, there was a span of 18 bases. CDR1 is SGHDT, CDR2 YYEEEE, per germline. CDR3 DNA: TGTGCCAGCATCACTTCCCTAGCGTACAACAATGAGCAGTTCTTC. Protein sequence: CASITSLAYNNEQFF.

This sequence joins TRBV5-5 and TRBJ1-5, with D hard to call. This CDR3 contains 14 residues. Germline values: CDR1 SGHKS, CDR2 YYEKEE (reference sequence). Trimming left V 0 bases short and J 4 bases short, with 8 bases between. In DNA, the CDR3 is TGTGCCAGCAGCTTGGAAGGGAGTAATCAGCCCCAGCATTTT. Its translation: CASSLEGSNQPQHF.

The CDR3 protein is CASWKDRNMNTEAFF. As DNA, the CDR3 is TGTGCCAGCTGGAAGGACAGGAATATGAACACTGAAGCTTTCTTT. The chain has TRBV2 and TRBJ1-1; 7 bases are shared with TRBD1. CDR3 size: 15 residues. V shed 8 bases and J 0 bases; nucleotides not matched to a gene: 9. Looked up from germline, CDR1 is SNHLY and CDR2 is FYNNEI.

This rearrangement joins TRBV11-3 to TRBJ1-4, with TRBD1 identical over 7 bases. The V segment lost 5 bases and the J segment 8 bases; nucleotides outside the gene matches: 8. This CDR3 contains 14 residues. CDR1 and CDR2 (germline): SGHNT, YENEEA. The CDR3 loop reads CASSITGAGEKLFF. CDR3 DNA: TGTGCCAGCAGCATTACAGGGGCCGGAGAAAAACTGTTTTTT.

The DNA for the CDR3 is TGTGCCAGCAGTCCCGGACAGGGCTTGAACACTGAAGCTTTCTTT. Encoded protein: CASSPGQGLNTEAFF. This chain connects TRBV27 to TRBJ1-1, with 8 positions matching TRBD1. The trim removed 5 bases at V and 0 bases at J, leaving 5 bases unmatched. The germline V gene has CDR1 MNHEY and CDR2 SMNVEV (reference sequence). The CDR3 is made up of 15 amino acids.

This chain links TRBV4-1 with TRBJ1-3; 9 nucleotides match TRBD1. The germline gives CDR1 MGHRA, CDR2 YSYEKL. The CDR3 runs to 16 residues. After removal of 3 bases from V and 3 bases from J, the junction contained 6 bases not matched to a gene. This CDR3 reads CASSHGTGSFGNTIYF. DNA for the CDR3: TGCGCCAGCAGCCATGGGACAGGGAGCTTTGGAAACACCATATATTTT.

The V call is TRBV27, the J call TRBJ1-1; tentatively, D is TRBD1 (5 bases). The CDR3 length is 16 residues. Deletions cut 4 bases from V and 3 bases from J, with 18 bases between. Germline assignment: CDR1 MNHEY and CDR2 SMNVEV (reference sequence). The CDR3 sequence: CASSSSRRGSYTEAFF. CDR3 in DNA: TGTGCCAGCAGTTCCAGCCGACGGGGGTCGTACACTGAAGCTTTCTTT.

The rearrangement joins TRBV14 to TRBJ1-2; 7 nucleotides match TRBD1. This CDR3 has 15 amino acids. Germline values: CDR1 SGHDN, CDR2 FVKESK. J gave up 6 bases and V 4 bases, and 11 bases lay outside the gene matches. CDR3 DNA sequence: TGTGCCAGCAGCCCTCAAGGGGGCAGGGATCATGGCTACACCTTC. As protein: CASSPQGGRDHGYTF.

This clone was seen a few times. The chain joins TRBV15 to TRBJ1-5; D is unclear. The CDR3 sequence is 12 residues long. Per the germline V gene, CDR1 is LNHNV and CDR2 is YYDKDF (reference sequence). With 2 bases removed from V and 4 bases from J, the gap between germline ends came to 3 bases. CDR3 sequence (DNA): TGTGCCACCAGCAGACAGAATCAGCCCCAGCATTTT. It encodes CATSRQNQPQHF.